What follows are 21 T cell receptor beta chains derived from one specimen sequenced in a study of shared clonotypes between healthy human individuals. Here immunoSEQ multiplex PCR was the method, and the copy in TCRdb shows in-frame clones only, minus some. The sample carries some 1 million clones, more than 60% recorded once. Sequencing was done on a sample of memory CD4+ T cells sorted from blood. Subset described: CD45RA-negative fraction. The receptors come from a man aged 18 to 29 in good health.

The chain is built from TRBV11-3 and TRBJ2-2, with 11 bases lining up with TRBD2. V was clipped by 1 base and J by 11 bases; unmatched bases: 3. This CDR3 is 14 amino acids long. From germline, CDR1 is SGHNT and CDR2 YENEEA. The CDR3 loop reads CASSLGLAGHELFF. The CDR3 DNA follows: TGTGCCAGCAGCTTAGGACTAGCGGGGCACGAGCTGTTTTTT.

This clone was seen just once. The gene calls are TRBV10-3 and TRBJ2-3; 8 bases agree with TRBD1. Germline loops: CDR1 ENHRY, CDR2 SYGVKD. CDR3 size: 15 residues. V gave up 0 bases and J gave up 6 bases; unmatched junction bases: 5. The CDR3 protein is CAISESQGASDTQYF. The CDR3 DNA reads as TGTGCCATCAGTGAGTCCCAGGGGGCGTCGGATACGCAGTATTTT.

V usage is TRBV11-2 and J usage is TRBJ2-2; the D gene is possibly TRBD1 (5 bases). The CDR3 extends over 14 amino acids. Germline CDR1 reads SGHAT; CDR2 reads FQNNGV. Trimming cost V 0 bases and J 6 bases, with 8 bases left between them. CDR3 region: CASSLDLGAGELFF. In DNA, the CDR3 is TGTGCCAGCAGCTTAGATCTAGGGGCCGGGGAGCTGTTTTTT.

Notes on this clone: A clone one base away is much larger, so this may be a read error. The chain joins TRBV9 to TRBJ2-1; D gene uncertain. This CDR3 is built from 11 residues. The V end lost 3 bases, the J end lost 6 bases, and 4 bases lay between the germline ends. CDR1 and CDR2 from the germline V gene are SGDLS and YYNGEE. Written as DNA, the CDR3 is TGTGCCAGCAGCGCCCTCAATGAGCAGTTCTTC. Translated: CASSALNEQFF.

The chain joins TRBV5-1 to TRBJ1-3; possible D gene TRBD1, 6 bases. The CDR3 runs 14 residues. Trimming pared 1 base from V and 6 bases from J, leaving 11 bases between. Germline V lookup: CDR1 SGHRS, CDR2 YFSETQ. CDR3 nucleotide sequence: TGCGCCAGCAGCTTGCAGGGGACCTCAAACACCATATATTTT. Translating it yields CASSLQGTSNTIYF.

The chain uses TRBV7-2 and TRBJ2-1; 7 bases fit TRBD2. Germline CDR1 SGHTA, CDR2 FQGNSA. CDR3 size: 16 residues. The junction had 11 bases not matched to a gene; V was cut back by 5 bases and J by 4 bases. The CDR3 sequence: CASSLSLSGVYNEQFF. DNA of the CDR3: TGTGCCAGCAGCCTCTCACTCAGCGGGGTATACAATGAGCAGTTCTTC.

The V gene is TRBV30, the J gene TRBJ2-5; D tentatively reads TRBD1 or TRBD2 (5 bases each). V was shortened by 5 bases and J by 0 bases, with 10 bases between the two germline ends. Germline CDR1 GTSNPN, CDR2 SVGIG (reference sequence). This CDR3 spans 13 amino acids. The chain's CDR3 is CAWAGGHQETQYF. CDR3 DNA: TGTGCCTGGGCTGGGGGTCACCAAGAGACCCAGTACTTC.

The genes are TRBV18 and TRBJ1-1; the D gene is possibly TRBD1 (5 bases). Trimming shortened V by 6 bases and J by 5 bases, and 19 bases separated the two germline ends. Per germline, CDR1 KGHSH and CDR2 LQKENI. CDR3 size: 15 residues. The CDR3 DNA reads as TGTGCCAGCTCCACCAGTGAGGGGAGGAGAACTGAAGCTTTCTTT. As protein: CASSTSEGRRTEAFF.

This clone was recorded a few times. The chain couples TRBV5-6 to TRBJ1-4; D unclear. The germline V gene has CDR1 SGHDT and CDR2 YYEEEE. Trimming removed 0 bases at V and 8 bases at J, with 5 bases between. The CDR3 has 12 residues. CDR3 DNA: TGTGCCAGCAGCTTGGATCGCGAAAAACTGTTTTTT. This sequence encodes CASSLDREKLFF.

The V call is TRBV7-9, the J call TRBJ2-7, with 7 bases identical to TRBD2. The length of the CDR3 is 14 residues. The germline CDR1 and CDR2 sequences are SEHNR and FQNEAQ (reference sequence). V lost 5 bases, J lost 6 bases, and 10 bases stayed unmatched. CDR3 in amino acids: CASSLGGPGGEQYF. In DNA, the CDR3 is TGTGCCAGCAGCCTCGGGGGACCGGGAGGCGAGCAGTACTTC.

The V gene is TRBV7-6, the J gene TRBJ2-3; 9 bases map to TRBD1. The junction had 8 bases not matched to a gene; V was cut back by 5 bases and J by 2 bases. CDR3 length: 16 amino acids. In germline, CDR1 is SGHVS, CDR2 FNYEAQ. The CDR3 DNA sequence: TGTGCCAGCAGCCCGACAGGGGGAACCTACACAGATACGCAGTATTTT. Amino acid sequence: CASSPTGGTYTDTQYF.

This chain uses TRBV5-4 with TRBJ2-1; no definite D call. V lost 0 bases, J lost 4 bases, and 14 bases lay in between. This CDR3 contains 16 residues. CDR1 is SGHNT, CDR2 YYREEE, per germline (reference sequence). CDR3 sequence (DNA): TGTGCCAGCAGCTTGGACGGCACTTCGGGTTACAATGAGCAGTTCTTC. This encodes CASSLDGTSGYNEQFF.

Written as DNA, the CDR3 is TGTGCCAGCATCCCGTACCGGGACAGTTCTTTCTATGGCTACACCTTC. Amino acids: CASIPYRDSSFYGYTF. J is TRBJ1-2 and V is TRBV6-6, with 7 bases matching TRBD1. V shed 7 bases, J shed 4 bases, and the junction held 15 bases outside the gene matches. Germline V gene data show CDR1 as MNHNY and CDR2 as SVGAGI (reference sequence). The CDR3 runs to 16 residues.

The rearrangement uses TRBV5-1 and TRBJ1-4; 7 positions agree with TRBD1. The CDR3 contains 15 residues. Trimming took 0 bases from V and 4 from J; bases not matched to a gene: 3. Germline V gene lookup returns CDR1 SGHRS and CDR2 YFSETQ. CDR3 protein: CASSLGGQNNEKLFF. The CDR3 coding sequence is TGCGCCAGCAGCTTGGGGGGACAGAATAATGAAAAACTGTTTTTT.

Written as DNA, the CDR3 is TGTGCCAGCAGCTTAGTAACTGAGAACCATCAGCCCCAGCATTTT. This gives the protein CASSLVTENHQPQHF. The chain links TRBV7-2 to TRBJ1-5, with D unclear. The germline V gene has CDR1 SGHTA and CDR2 FQGNSA. This CDR3 has 15 residues. Trimming removed 1 base at V and 5 bases at J, with 12 bases between.

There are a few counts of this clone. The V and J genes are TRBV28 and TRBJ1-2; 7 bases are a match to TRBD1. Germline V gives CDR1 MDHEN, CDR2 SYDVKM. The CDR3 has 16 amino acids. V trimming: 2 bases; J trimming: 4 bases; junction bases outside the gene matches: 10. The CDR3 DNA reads TGTGCCAGCAGTTTAACAGGGGCCCTCTTCGGCTATGGCTACACCTTC. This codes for CASSLTGALFGYGYTF.

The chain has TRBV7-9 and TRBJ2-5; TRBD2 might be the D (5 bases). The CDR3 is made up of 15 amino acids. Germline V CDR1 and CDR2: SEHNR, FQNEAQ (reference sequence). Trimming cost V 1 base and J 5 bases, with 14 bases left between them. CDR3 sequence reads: CASSLVETRRETQYF. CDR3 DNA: TGTGCCAGCAGCTTAGTTGAAACCAGGAGGGAGACCCAGTACTTC.

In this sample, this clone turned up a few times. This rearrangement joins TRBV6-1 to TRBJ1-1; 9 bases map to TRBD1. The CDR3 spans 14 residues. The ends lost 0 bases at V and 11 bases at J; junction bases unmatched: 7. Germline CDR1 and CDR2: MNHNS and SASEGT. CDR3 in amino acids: CASSEAPRDRVAFF. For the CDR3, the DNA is TGTGCCAGCAGTGAAGCCCCGAGGGACAGGGTTGCTTTCTTT.

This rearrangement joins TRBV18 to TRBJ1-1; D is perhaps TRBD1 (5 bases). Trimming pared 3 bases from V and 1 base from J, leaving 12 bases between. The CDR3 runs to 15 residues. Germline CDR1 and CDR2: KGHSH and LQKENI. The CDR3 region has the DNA TGTGCCAGCTCACCCTCAGCCCAGGGGAACACTGAAGCTTTCTTT. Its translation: CASSPSAQGNTEAFF.

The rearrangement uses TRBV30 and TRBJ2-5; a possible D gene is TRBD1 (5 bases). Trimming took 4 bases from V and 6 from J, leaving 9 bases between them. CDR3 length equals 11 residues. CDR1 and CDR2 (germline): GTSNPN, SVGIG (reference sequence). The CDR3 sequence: CAWMDTKTQYF. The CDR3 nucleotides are TGTGCCTGGATGGACACTAAGACCCAGTACTTC.

The CDR3 DNA sequence: TGTGCCAGCAGTGAAGGCGGCGCGCCAGGCGAGCAGTACTTC. Translation: CASSEGGAPGEQYF. This chain uses TRBV6-1 with TRBJ2-7; D uncertain. This CDR3 spans 14 amino acids. CDR1 MNHNS and CDR2 SASEGT come from the germline V gene. Deletions cut 1 base from V and 6 bases from J, with 13 bases between.